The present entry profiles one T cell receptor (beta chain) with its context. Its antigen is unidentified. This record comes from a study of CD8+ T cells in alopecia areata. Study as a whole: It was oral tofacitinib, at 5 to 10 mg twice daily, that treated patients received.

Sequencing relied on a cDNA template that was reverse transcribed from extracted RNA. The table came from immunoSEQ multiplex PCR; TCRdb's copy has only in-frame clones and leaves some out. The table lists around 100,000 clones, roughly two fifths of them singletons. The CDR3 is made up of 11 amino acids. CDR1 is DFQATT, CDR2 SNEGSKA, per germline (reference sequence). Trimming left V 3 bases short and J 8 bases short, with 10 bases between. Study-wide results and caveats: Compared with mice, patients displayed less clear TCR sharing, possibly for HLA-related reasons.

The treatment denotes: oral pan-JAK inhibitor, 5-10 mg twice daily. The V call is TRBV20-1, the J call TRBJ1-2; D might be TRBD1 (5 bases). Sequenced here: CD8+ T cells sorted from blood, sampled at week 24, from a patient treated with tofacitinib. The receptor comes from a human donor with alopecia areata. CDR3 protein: CSASGAWGYTF. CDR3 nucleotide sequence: TGCAGTGCTAGTGGGGCCTGGGGCTACACCTTC.